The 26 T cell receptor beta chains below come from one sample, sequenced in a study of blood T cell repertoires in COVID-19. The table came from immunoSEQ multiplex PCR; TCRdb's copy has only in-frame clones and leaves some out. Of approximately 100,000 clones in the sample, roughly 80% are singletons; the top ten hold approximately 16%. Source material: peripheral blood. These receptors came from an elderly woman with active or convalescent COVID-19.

The CDR3 spells CAWVVGTLNTEQFF. DNA for the CDR3: TGTGCCTGGGTCGTGGGGACTCTCAATACTGAGCAGTTCTTC. This rearrangement joins TRBV30 to TRBJ2-1; a possible D gene is TRBD2 (6 bases). CDR3 length equals 14 residues. V was trimmed by 5 bases and J by 9 bases, leaving 20 bases between them. Germline V gene lookup returns CDR1 GTSNPN and CDR2 SVGIG (reference sequence).

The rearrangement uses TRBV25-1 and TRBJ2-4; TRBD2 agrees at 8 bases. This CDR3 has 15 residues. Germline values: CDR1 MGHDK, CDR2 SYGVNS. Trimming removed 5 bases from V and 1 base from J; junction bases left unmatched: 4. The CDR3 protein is CASSSVAGAKNIQYF. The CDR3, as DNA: TGTGCCAGCAGTTCAGTAGCGGGGGCCAAAAACATTCAGTACTTC. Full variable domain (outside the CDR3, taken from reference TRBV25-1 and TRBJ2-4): EADIYQTPRYLVIGTGKKITLECSQTMGHDKMYWYQQDPGMELHLIHYSYGVNSTEKGDLSSESTVSRIRTEHFPLTLESARPSHTSQYLCASSSVAGAKNIQYFGAGTRLSVL.

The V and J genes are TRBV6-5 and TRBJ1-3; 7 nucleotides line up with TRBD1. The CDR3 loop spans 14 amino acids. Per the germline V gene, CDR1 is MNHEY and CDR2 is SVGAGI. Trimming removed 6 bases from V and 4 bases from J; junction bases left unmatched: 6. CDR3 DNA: TGTGCCAGCAGGTCAACAGGGGCCGGAAACACCATATATTTT. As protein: CASRSTGAGNTIYF.

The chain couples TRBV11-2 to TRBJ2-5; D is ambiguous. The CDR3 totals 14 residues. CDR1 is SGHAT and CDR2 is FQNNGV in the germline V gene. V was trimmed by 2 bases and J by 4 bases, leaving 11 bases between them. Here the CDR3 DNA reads TGTGCCAGCAGCTTAAACAGTCTAACAGAGACCCAGTACTTC. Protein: CASSLNSLTETQYF.

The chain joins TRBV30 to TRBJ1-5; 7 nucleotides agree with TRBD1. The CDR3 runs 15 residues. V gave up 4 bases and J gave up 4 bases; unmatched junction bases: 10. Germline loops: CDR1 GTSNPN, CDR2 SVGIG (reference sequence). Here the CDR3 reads CAWTEQGLENQPQHF. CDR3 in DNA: TGTGCCTGGACCGAACAGGGGTTGGAAAATCAGCCCCAGCATTTT.

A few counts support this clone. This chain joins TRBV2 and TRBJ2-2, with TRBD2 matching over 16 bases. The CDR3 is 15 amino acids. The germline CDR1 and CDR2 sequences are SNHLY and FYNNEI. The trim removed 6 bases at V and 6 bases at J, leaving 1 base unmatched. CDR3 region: CASRGLAGGAGELFF. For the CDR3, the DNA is TGTGCCAGCAGGGGACTAGCGGGAGGGGCCGGGGAGCTGTTTTTT.

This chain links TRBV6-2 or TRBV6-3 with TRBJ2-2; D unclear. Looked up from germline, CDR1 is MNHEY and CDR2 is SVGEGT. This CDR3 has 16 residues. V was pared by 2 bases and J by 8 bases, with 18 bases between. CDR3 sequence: CASSYPLGATSGELFF. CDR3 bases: TGTGCCAGCAGTTACCCATTAGGAGCCACCTCGGGGGAGCTGTTTTTT.

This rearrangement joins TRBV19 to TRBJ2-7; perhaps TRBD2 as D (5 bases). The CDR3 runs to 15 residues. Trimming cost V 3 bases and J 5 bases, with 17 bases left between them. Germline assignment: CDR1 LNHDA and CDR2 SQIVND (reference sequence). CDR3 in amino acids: CASSIGLAGLDEQYF. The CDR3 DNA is TGTGCCAGTAGTATTGGGCTAGCTGGGTTGGACGAGCAGTACTTC. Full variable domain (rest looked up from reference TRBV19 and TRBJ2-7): DGGITQSPKYLFRKEGQNVTLSCEQNLNHDAMYWYRQDPGQGLRLIYYSQIVNDFQKGDIAEGYSVSREKKESFPLTVTSAQKNPTAFYLCASSIGLAGLDEQYFGPGTRLTVT.

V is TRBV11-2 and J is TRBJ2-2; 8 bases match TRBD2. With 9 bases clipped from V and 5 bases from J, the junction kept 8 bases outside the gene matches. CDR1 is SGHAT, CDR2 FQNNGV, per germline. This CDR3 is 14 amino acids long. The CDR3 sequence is CASYAGGGTGELFF. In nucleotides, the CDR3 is TGTGCCAGTTACGCGGGAGGCGGGACCGGGGAGCTGTTTTTT.

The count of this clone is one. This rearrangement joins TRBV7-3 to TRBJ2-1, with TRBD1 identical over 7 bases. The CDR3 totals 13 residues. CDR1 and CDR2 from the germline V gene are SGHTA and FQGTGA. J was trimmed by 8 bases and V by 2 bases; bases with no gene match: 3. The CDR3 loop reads CASSLWDRDEQFF. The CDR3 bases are TGTGCCAGCAGCTTATGGGACAGAGATGAGCAGTTCTTC.

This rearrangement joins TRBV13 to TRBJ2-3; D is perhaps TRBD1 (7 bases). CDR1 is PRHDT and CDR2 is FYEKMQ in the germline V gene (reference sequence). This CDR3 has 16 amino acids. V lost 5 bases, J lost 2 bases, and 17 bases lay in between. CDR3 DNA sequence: TGTGCCAGCAGCCCCCCGCGGGACAGACACACAGATACGCAGTATTTT. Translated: CASSPPRDRHTDTQYF.

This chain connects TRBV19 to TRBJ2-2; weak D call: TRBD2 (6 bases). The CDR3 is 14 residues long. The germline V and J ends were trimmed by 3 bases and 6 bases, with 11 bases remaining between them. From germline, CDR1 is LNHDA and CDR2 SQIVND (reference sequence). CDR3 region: CASSMGGGPGELFF. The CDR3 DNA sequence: TGTGCCAGTAGTATGGGAGGCGGCCCCGGGGAGCTGTTTTTT.

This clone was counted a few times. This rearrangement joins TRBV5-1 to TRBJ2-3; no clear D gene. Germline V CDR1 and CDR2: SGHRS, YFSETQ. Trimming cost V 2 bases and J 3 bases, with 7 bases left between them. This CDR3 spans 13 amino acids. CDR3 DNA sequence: TGCGCCAGCAGCTTAGACGGGACAGATACGCAGTATTTT. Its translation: CASSLDGTDTQYF.

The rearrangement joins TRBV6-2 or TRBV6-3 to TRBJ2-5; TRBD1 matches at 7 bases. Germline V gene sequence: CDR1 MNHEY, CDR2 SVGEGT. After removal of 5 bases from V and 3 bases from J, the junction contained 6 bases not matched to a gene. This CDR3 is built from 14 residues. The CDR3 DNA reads TGTGCCAGCAGTGACAGGGTGGGGAAAGAGACCCAGTACTTC. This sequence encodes CASSDRVGKETQYF.

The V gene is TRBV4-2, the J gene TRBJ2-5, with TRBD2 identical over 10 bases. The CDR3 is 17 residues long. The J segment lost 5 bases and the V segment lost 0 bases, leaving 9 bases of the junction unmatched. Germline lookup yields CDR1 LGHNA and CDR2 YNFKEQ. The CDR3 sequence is CASSQDGLAGVVETQYF. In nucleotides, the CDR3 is TGTGCCAGCAGCCAAGATGGGCTAGCGGGAGTGGTTGAGACCCAGTACTTC.

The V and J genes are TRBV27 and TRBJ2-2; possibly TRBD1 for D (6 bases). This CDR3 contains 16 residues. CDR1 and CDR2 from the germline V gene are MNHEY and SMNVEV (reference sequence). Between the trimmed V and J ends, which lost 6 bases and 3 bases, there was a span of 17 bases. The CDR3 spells CASRDPTGIDTGELFF. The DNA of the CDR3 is TGTGCCAGCAGAGACCCTACAGGGATCGACACCGGGGAGCTGTTTTTT.

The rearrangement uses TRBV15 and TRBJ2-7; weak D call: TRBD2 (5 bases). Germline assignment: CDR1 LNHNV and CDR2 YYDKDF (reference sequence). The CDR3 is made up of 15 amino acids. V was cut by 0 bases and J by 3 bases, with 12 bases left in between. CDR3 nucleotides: TGTGCCACCAGCAGAGACGCGGGCTCATACTACGAGCAGTACTTC. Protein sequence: CATSRDAGSYYEQYF. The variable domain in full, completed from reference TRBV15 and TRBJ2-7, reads DAMVIQNPRYQVTQFGKPVTLSCSQTLNHNVMYWYQQKSSQAPKLLFHYYDKDFNNEADTPDNFQSRRPNTSFCFLDIRSPGLGDTAMYLCATSRDAGSYYEQYFGPGTRLTVT.

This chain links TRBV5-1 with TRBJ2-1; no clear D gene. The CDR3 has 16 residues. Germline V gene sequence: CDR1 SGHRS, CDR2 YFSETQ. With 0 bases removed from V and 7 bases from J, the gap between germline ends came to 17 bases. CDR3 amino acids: CASSLVPTDEANEQFF. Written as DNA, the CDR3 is TGCGCCAGCAGCTTGGTCCCCACCGATGAAGCGAATGAGCAGTTCTTC. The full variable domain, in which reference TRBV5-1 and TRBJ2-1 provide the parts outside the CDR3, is KAGVTQTPRYLIKTRGQQVTLSCSPISGHRSVSWYQQTPGQGLQFLFEYFSETQRNKGNFPGRFSGRQFSNSRSEMNVSTLELGDSALYLCASSLVPTDEANEQFFGPGTRLTVL.

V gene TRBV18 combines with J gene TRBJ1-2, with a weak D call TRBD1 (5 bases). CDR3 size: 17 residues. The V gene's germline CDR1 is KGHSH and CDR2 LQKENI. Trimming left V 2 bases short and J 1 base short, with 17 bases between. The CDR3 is CASSPKAGKSLNYGYTF. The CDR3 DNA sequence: TGTGCCAGCTCACCAAAGGCAGGGAAGTCGCTTAACTATGGCTACACCTTC.

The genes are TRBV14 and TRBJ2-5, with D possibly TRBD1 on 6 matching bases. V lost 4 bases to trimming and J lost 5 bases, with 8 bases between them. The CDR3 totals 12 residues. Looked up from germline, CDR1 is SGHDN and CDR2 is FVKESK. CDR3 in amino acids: CASSPQGETQYF. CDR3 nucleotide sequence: TGTGCCAGCAGCCCCCAGGGGGAGACCCAGTACTTC.

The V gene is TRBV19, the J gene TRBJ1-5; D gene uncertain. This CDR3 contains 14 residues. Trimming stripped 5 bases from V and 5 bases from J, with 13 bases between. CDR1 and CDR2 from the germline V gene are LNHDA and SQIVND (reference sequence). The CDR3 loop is CASSRGQEDQPQHF. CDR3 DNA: TGTGCCAGTAGTCGCGGCCAGGAGGATCAGCCCCAGCATTTT.

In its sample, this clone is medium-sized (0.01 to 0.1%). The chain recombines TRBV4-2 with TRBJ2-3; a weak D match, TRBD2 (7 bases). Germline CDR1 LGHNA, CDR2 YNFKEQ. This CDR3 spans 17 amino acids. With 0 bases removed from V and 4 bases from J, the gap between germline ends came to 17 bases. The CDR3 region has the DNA TGTGCCAGCAGCCAAGATAGGGGGGGGCCAAGAGCAGATACGCAGTATTTT. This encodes CASSQDRGGPRADTQYF.

CDR3 coding DNA: TGTGCCAGCACCGCGGACAGCCGAGGCTACACCTTC. It codes for CASTADSRGYTF. This chain uses TRBV28 with TRBJ1-2, with D possibly TRBD1 on 6 matching bases. Per the germline V gene, CDR1 is MDHEN and CDR2 is SYDVKM. V lost 7 bases and J 8 bases, leaving 14 bases between the germline ends. The CDR3 has 12 residues.

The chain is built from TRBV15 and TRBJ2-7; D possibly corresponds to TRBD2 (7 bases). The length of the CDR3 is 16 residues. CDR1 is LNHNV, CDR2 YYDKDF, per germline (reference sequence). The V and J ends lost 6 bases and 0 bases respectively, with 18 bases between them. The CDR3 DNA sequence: TGTGCCACCAGACGATTAAGGGGGGGAATCTCCTACGAGCAGTACTTC. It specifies CATRRLRGGISYEQYF.

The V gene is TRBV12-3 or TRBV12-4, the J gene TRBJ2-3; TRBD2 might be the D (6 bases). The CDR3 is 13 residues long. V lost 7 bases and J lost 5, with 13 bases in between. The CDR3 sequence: CASIPWGEDTQYF. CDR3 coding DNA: TGTGCCAGCATCCCCTGGGGGGAAGATACGCAGTATTTT.

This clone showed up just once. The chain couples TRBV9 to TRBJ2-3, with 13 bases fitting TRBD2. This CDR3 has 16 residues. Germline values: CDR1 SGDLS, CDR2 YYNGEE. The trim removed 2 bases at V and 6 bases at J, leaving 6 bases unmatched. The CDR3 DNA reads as TGTGCCAGCAGCGTTACTAGCGGGGGGGTCTGGGATACGCAGTATTTT. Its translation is CASSVTSGGVWDTQYF. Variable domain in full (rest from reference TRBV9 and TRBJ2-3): DSGVTQTPKHLITATGQRVTLRCSPRSGDLSVYWYQQSLDQGLQFLIQYYNGEERAKGNILERFSAQQFPDLHSELNLSSLELGDSALYFCASSVTSGGVWDTQYFGPGTRLTVL.